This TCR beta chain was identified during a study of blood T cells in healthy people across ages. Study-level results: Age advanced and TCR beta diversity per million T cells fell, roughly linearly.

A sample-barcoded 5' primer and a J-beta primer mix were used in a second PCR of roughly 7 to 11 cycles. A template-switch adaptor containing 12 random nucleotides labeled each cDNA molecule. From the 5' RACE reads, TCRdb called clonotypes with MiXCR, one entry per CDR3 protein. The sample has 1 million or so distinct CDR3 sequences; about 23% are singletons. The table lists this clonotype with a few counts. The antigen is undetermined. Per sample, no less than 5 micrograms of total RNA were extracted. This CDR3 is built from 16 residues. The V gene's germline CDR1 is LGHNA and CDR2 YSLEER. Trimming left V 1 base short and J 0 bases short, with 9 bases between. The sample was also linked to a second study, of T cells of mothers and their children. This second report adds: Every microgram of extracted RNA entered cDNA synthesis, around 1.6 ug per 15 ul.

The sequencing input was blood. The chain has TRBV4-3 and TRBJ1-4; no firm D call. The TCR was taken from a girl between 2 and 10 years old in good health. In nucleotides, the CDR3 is TGCGCCAGCAGCCAAGGTGGAAGTGCAACTAATGAAAAACTGTTTTTT. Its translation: CASSQGGSATNEKLFF.